The TCR beta chain described here comes from a study of T cell repertoires in cytomegalovirus infection. Ten or more counts support this clonotype. The CDR3 sequence is 15 residues long. V lost 5 bases, J lost 8 bases, and 19 bases lay in between. CDR1 and CDR2 (germline): SGHVS, FQNEAQ. TCRdb analysed the reads with MiXCR anew, one entry per CDR3 protein. The sample comprises 76,000 or so distinct CDR3 sequences, 3.5% to 4.5% of which are singletons, and about 4.6% rests with the top ten. Sample: PBMCs. The receptor was derived from a human donor in good health (CMV status not recorded). Some clones in this sample may be carry-over from other donors' samples. The gene calls are TRBV7-8 and TRBJ2-1, with TRBD1 as a possible D gene (5 bases). CDR3 loop: CASSQPGALVDEQFF. The CDR3 DNA is TGTGCCAGCAGCCAGCCTGGGGCCCTAGTCGATGAGCAGTTCTTC. The whole variable domain, remainder taken from reference TRBV7-8 and TRBJ2-1, is GAGVSQSPRYKVAKRGQDVALRCDPISGHVSLFWYQQALGQGPEFLTYFQNEAQLDKSGLPSDRFFAERPEGSVSTLKIQRTQQEDSAVYLCASSQPGALVDEQFFGPGTRLTVL.